These T cell receptor beta chains were read from a single sample in a study of blood T cells in healthy people across ages. TCRdb reprocessed the 5' RACE reads with MiXCR, giving one entry per CDR3 protein. The table records around 650,000 distinct CDR3 sequences, around 32% of them present only once. The sample taken for sequencing was blood. The receptors here all came from a woman of 80 years or more in good health. The CDR3 runs from the conserved cysteine through the conserved F or W. The D gene is left open where the match is weak. Expanded clones get a size class; other rows say once, few or many, or leave the size out.

d_call | j_call | clone_size | v_call | cdr3_nt | cdr3_aa
- | TRBJ1-2 | once | TRBV4-2 | TGTGCCAGCAGCCAAGATGAAGGGGCTGCGGGGGGCGCAGGCTACACCTTC | CASSQDEGAAGGAGYTF
- | TRBJ1-6 | many | TRBV20-1 | TGCAGTGCTAGAGAAGAGGCATTGAGGGATAATTCACCCCTCCACTTT | CSAREEALRDNSPLHF
- | TRBJ1-1 | - | TRBV28 | TGTGCCAGCAGTTGGGGCCAGAAGAACACTGAAGCTTTCTTT | CASSWGQKNTEAFF
TRBD2 | TRBJ2-3 | many | TRBV9 | TGTGCCAGCAGCCCTACACTAGCGGGGGCGCTCACAGATACGCAGTATTTT | CASSPTLAGALTDTQYF
- | TRBJ1-1 | few | TRBV2 | TGTGCCAGCAAAGGCACCTCGAACACTGAAGCTTTCTTT | CASKGTSNTEAFF
TRBD2 | TRBJ2-5 | many | TRBV20-1 | TGCAGTGCCGCTAAAACTAGCGGGGGGCGAGAGACCCAGTACTTC | CSAAKTSGGRETQYF
TRBD2 | TRBJ2-5 | - | TRBV20-1 | TGCAGTGCTAGAGGGTCACTAGCGCAAAGAACCCAAGAGACCCAGTACTTC | CSARGSLAQRTQETQYF
TRBD2 | TRBJ2-7 | few | TRBV4-3 | TGCGCCAGCAGTTGGACTAGCGGGAGAGGTGACGAGCAGTACTTC | CASSWTSGRGDEQYF
TRBD2 | TRBJ2-3 | many | TRBV15 | TGTGCCACTAGTGGCGGGGGGCCAGGGCTTAGCACAGATACGCAGTATTTT | CATSGGGPGLSTDTQYF
- | TRBJ2-1 | many | TRBV27 | TGTGCCAGCAGTTCCGACTACAACAATGAGCAGTTCTTC | CASSSDYNNEQFF
- | TRBJ2-3 | - | TRBV6-5 | TGTGCCAGCAGCGAGAGGGGGGTAGTCACCACAGATACGCAGTATTTT | CASSERGVVTTDTQYF
TRBD2 | TRBJ2-1 | - | TRBV7-7 | TGTGCTAGCAGCCCAGGCGCTAGCGGGAGTTCCGTTGAGCAGTTCTTC | CASSPGASGSSVEQFF
- | TRBJ1-2 | - | TRBV5-1 | TGCGCCAGCAGCTTGTCTAGACGCCTCAACTATGGCTACACCTTC | CASSLSRRLNYGYTF
- | TRBJ1-2 | - | TRBV29-1 | TGCAGCGTTGAAGAGGTCCAGGGTTACGGCTACACCTTC | CSVEEVQGYGYTF
- | TRBJ2-3 | many | TRBV5-5 | TGTGCCAGCAGAGCCGGGAGTAATATAGATACGCAGTATTTT | CASRAGSNIDTQYF
- | TRBJ2-3 | - | TRBV7-2 | TGTGCCAGCAGCTTTAGACAGGCAGATACGCAGTATTTT | CASSFRQADTQYF
- | TRBJ2-7 | many | TRBV20-1 | TGCAGTGCTAGAGTACGGAACTCCTACGAGCAGTACTTC | CSARVRNSYEQYF
TRBD1 | TRBJ2-5 | many | TRBV18 | TGTGCCAGCTCACCGGCCAGCACAGGGGCAGAGACCCAGTACTTC | CASSPASTGAETQYF
TRBD1 | TRBJ2-1 | many | TRBV24-1 | TGTGCCACCAGTGTCACGGGACAGGGTAGTAATGAGCAGTTCTTC | CATSVTGQGSNEQFF
TRBD2 | TRBJ2-1 | - | TRBV12-5 | TGTGCTAGTGGTTTCTTCTTAACGAGGACTAGCGAGGACAGCTCCTACAATGAGCAGTTCTTC | CASGFFLTRTSEDSSYNEQFF
TRBD1 | TRBJ2-1 | many | TRBV24-1 | TGTGCCACCAGTCTTGGACAGGGGTACAATGAGCAGTTCTTC | CATSLGQGYNEQFF
- | TRBJ2-1 | many | TRBV15 | TGTGCCACCAGCAGATCCCTAGCTATTCGACTCTACAATGAGCAGTTCTTC | CATSRSLAIRLYNEQFF
- | TRBJ2-1 | many | TRBV2 | TGTGCCAGCGAACCCTCCGGACTCAATGGCCCCTACAATGAGCAGTTCTTC | CASEPSGLNGPYNEQFF
- | TRBJ1-1 | few | TRBV5-1 | TGCGCCAGCCCCATAGTGAACATGAACACTGAAGCTTTCTTT | CASPIVNMNTEAFF
TRBD2 | TRBJ2-5 | many | TRBV7-9 | TGTGCCAGCAGCCAGACTAGCGAGGAGACCCAGTACTTC | CASSQTSEETQYF
- | TRBJ1-6 | - | TRBV5-1 | TGCGCCAGCAGCTTCCGGACAGCAAGCTCCTATAATTCACCCCTCCACTTT | CASSFRTASSYNSPLHF
- | TRBJ2-6 | many | TRBV29-1 | TGCAGCGTCGCCCTCACTGTGTTAGGGGCCAACGTCCTGACTTTC | CSVALTVLGANVLTF
TRBD1 | TRBJ2-7 | - | TRBV3-1 | TGTGCCAGCAGCCGGGACAGTTTCTACGGGCAGTACTTC | CASSRDSFYGQYF
TRBD2 | TRBJ2-1 | many | TRBV20-1 | TGCAGTGCTAGAGGACTAGCGGGGGGGACAAATGAGCAGTTCTTC | CSARGLAGGTNEQFF
- | TRBJ1-6 | few | TRBV20-1 | TGCAGTGCCCTCTCTTTAGGGGAGCCCTATAATTCACCCCTCCACTTT | CSALSLGEPYNSPLHF
- | TRBJ2-3 | - | TRBV20-1 | TGCAGTGCTAGAGTTAGTACAGATACGCAGTATTTT | CSARVSTDTQYF
TRBD1 | TRBJ1-4 | many | TRBV5-1 | TGCGCCAGCAGCTTGGAAGGCAGGGGGAATGAAAAACTGTTTTTT | CASSLEGRGNEKLFF
TRBD2 | TRBJ2-5 | - | TRBV5-1 | TGCGCCAGCAGGTCCCGGATCGGGGAGGGAGAGACCCAGTACTTC | CASRSRIGEGETQYF
- | TRBJ2-4 | many | TRBV7-2 | TGTGCCAGCAGCTCTACAGGGTTACTAGCCAAAAACATTCAGTACTTC | CASSSTGLLAKNIQYF
TRBD2 | TRBJ2-3 | many | TRBV5-1 | TGCGCCAGCAGCTTGGGACTAGCGGGGGGCACCGGCTTCACAGATACGCAGTATTTT | CASSLGLAGGTGFTDTQYF
TRBD1 | TRBJ2-7 | many | TRBV20-1 | TGCAGTGCTAGCGGGACAGGCTACGAGCAGTACTTC | CSASGTGYEQYF
TRBD1 | TRBJ1-2 | many | TRBV4-2 | TGTGCCAGCAGCCAAGCCGGGACAGACTATGGCTACACCTTC | CASSQAGTDYGYTF
- | TRBJ2-1 | once | TRBV9 | TGTGCCAGCAGCGTAGCCCGTAAGGAGGAGCAGTTCTTC | CASSVARKEEQFF
- | TRBJ2-7 | many | TRBV4-3 | TGCGCCAGCAGCCAAGGGGGGACCTACGAGCAGTACTTC | CASSQGGTYEQYF
- | TRBJ1-5 | - | TRBV30 | TGTGCCTGGAGTGTACCAAGCAGCAATCAGCCCCAGCATTTT | CAWSVPSSNQPQHF
- | TRBJ1-1 | few | TRBV7-8 | TGTGCCAGCAGTCCGAAACAGGGAATGACTGAAGCTTTCTTT | CASSPKQGMTEAFF
- | TRBJ1-2 | many | TRBV6-2/TRBV6-3 | TGTGCCAGCAGTTACGACGGAAACTATGGCTACACCTTC | CASSYDGNYGYTF
TRBD1 | TRBJ2-7 | many | TRBV20-1 | TGCAGTGCTAGATTACCCGGGACAGGGGTGCGCGAGCAGTACTTC | CSARLPGTGVREQYF
- | TRBJ2-2 | - | TRBV5-1 | TGCGCCAGCAGCTTGGCCGCCCAGGGTACCGGGGAGCTGTTTTTT | CASSLAAQGTGELFF
- | TRBJ2-3 | - | TRBV7-9 | TGTGCCAGCAGCTTAGGCCGGGACGTACTCACAGATACGCAGTATTTT | CASSLGRDVLTDTQYF
- | TRBJ1-4 | - | TRBV20-1 | TGCAGTTTTCAACGGACAGCCGGGGAAAAACTGTTTTTT | CSFQRTAGEKLFF
TRBD2 | TRBJ2-3 | - | TRBV20-1 | TGCAGTGCTACACTCTTGTCCGGGACTAGCGGTCCTTTCACAGATACGCAGTATTTT | CSATLLSGTSGPFTDTQYF
TRBD1 | TRBJ2-7 | many | TRBV20-1 | TGCAGTACCCCAGGACAGGGGGCCCTCTTCTCCTACGAGCAGTACTTC | CSTPGQGALFSYEQYF
- | TRBJ2-1 | - | TRBV12-3/TRBV12-4 | TGTGCCAGCTGGCGGGGCTACAATGAGCAGTTCTTC | CASWRGYNEQFF
TRBD1 | TRBJ2-2 | many | TRBV7-2 | TGTGCCAGCAGCTTCCGACAGGGGAACACCGGGGAGCTGTTTTTT | CASSFRQGNTGELFF
TRBD1 | TRBJ2-7 | many | TRBV5-1 | TGCGCCAGCAGCTTGACAGGGGATGGTCGCTACGAGCAGTACTTC | CASSLTGDGRYEQYF
- | TRBJ1-1 | many | TRBV10-3 | TGTGCCATCAGTCACACCCTGGGTGAGACTGAAGCTTTCTTT | CAISHTLGETEAFF
- | TRBJ2-2 | - | TRBV7-8 | TGTGCCAGCAGCTTCGACACCCTCGGCACCGGGGAGCGGTTTTTT | CASSFDTLGTGERFF
- | TRBJ2-5 | - | TRBV10-3 | TGTGCCATCAGACCAGGAGTAGTCCGAGAAGAGACCCAGTACTTC | CAIRPGVVREETQYF
- | TRBJ2-7 | many | TRBV20-1 | TGCAGTGCTACTCTCGGGGGATCCTACGAGCAGTACTTC | CSATLGGSYEQYF
TRBD1 | TRBJ1-1 | - | TRBV2 | TGTGCCAGCAGTAACAGGGGTTTGAACACTGAAGCTTTCTTT | CASSNRGLNTEAFF
- | TRBJ1-1 | - | TRBV12-3/TRBV12-4 | TGTGCCAGCTACCGGGACACCCTGGGGAACACTGAAGCTTTCTTT | CASYRDTLGNTEAFF